The 2 T cell receptor beta chains listed next were all sequenced from one sample in a study of regulatory dendritic cells for organ transplantation. The antigens of these receptors remain unknown. Using immunoSEQ multiplex PCR, the repertoire was profiled, and TCRdb retains in-frame clones only, with some absent. The sample includes about 20,000 clones, approximately 85% of them seen just once. Allogeneic regulatory or mature dendritic cells were co-cultured for more than 4 days with CFSE-labeled sorted T cells at 1:10. Sequences were obtained from naive CD4+ T cells from blood cultured with regulatory dendritic cells. As for subset: CD45RA+ naive T cells. The source is a human donor in good health.

This chain joins TRBV2 and TRBJ1-5, with a possible D match to TRBD1 (5 bases). V was shortened by 3 bases and J by 1 base, with 13 bases between the two germline ends. This CDR3 contains 16 residues. Germline lookup yields CDR1 SNHLY and CDR2 FYNNEI. The CDR3, as DNA: TGTGCCAGCAGTGATTGGGGGGGGTTGAGCAATCAGCCCCAGCATTTT. It specifies CASSDWGGLSNQPQHF.

This clone appeared a few times. The chain combines TRBV4-1 with TRBJ1-4; 9 positions agree with TRBD1. Germline assignment: CDR1 MGHRA and CDR2 YSYEKL. The CDR3 has 15 amino acids. J lost 7 bases, V lost 3 bases, and 6 bases had no gene match. The CDR3 protein is CASSHPDRGSEKLFF. The CDR3 DNA reads as TGCGCCAGCAGCCACCCGGACAGGGGAAGTGAAAAACTGTTTTTT.